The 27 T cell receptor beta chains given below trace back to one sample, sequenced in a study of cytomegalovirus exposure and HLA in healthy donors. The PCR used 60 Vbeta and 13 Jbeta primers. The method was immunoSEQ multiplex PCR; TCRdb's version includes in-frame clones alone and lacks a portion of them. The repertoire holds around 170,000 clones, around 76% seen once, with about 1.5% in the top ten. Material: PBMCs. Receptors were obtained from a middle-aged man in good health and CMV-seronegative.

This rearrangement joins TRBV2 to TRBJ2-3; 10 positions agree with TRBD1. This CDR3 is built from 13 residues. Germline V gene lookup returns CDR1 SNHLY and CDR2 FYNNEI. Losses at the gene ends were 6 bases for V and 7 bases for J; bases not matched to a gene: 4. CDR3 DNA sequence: TGTGCCAGCAGGGGACAGGGGCTAAATACGCAGTATTTT. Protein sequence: CASRGQGLNTQYF.

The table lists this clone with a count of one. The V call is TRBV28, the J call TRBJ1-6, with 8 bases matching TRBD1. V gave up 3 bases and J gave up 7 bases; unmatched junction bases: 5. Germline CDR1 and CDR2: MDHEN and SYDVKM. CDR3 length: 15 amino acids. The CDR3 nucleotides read TGTGCCAGCAGTTTGCTGGACAGGGAGAATTCACCCCTCCACTTT. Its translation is CASSLLDRENSPLHF.

CDR3 DNA sequence: TGCGCCAGCAGCCCCGGACAGGGAAGGTACGAGCAGTACTTC. Amino acids: CASSPGQGRYEQYF. The V gene is TRBV5-1, the J gene TRBJ2-7; TRBD1 agrees at 8 bases. The CDR3 has 14 amino acids. The V gene's germline CDR1 is SGHRS and CDR2 YFSETQ. V dropped 4 bases and J dropped 4; count of bases not matched to a gene: 7.

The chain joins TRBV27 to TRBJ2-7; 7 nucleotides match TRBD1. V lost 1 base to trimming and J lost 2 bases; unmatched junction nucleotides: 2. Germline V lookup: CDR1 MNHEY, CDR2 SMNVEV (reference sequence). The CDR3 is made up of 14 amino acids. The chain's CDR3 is CASSLLDRAYEQYF. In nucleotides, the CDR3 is TGTGCCAGCAGTTTATTAGACAGGGCCTACGAGCAGTACTTC.

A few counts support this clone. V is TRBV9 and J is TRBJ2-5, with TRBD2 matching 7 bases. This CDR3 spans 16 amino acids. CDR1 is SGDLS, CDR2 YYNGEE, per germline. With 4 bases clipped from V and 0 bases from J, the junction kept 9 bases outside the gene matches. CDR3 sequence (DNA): TGTGCCAGCAGCACCCAAGCGGGGCCTAACCAAGAGACCCAGTACTTC. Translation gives CASSTQAGPNQETQYF.

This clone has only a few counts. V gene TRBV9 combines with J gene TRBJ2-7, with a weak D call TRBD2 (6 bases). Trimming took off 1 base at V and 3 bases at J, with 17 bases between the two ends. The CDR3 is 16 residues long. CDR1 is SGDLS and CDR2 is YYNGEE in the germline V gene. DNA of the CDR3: TGTGCCAGCAGCGTATCCCCCGGGGGAAGTAGCTACGAGCAGTACTTC. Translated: CASSVSPGGSSYEQYF.

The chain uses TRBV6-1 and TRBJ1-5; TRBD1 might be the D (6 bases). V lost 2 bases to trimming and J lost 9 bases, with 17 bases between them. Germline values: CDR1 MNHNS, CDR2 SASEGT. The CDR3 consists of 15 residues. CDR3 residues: CASSERDGPGVPQHF. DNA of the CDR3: TGTGCCAGCAGTGAAAGGGACGGGCCAGGGGTGCCCCAGCATTTT.

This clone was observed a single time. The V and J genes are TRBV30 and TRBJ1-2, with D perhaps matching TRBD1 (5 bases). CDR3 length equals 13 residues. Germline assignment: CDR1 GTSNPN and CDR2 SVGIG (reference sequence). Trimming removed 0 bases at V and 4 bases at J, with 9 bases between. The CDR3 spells CAWSVGGAYGYTF. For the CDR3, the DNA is TGTGCCTGGAGTGTGGGTGGGGCCTATGGCTACACCTTC.

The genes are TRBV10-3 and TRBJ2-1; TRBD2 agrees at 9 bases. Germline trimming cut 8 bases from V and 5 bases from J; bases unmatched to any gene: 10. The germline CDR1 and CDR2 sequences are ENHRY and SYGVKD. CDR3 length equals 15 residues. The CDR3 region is CAIGGGSGRNNEQFF. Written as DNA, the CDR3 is TGTGCCATCGGGGGCGGTAGCGGGAGAAACAATGAGCAGTTCTTC.

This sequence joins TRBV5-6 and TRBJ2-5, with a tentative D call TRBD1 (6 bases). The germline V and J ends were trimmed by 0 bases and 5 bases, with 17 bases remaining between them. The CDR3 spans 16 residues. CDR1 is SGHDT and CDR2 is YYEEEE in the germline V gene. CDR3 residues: CASSLAGSGARETQYF. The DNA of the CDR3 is TGTGCCAGCAGCTTGGCCGGATCAGGGGCCCGGGAGACCCAGTACTTC.

This CDR3 reads CASSLGTGEYGYTF. CDR3 nucleotide sequence: TGTGCCAGCAGTTTAGGGACAGGGGAGTATGGCTACACCTTC. V and J are TRBV28 and TRBJ1-2; 10 bases agree with TRBD1. Germline CDR1 reads MDHEN; CDR2 reads SYDVKM. CDR3 length: 14 residues. The V and J ends lost 2 bases and 5 bases, in that order; junction bases with no gene match: 2.

CDR3 sequence reads: CASSQGRQGARELFF. The CDR3 coding sequence is TGCGCCAGCAGCCAAGGGCGACAGGGGGCCCGGGAGCTGTTTTTT. This chain joins TRBV4-1 and TRBJ2-2; TRBD1 agrees at 10 bases. Germline trimming cut 1 base from V and 9 bases from J; bases unmatched to any gene: 5. CDR3 size: 15 residues. CDR1 is MGHRA, CDR2 YSYEKL, per germline.

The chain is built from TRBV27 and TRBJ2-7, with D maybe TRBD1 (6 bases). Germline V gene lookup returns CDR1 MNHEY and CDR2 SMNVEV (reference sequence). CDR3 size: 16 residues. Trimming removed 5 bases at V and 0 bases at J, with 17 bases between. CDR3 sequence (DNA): TGTGCCAGCAGTCAGGACAGCCTGATCTTCTCCTACGAGCAGTACTTC. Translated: CASSQDSLIFSYEQYF.

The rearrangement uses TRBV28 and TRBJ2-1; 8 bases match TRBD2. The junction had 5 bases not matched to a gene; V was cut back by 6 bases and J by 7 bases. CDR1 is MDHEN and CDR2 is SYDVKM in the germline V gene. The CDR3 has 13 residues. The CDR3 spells CASRTSVQNEQFF. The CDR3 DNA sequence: TGTGCCAGCAGGACTAGCGTTCAAAATGAGCAGTTCTTC.

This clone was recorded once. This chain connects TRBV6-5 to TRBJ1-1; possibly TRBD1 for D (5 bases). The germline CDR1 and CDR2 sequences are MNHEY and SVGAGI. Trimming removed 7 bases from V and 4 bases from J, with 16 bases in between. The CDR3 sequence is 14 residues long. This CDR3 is CASISWAGITEAFF. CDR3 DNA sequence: TGTGCCAGCATTAGTTGGGCAGGGATCACTGAAGCTTTCTTT.

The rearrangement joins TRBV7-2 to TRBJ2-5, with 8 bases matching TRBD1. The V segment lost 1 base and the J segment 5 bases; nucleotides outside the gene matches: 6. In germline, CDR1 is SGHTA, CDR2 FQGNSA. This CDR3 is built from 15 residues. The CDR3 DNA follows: TGTGCCAGCAGCTTAGGCCCCCGGACAGGGGAGACCCAGTACTTC. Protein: CASSLGPRTGETQYF.

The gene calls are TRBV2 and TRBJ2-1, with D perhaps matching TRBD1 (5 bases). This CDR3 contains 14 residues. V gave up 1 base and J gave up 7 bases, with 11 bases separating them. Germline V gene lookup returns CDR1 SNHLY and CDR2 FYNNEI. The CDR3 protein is CASSEEQGWNEQFF. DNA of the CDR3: TGTGCCAGCAGTGAAGAGCAGGGTTGGAATGAGCAGTTCTTC.

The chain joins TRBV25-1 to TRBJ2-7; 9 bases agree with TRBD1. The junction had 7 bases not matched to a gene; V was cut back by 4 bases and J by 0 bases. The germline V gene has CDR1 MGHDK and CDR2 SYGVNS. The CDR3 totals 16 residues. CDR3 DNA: TGTGCCAGCAGTGGGTCCGGGACAGGGAGCTCCTACGAGCAGTACTTC. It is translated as CASSGSGTGSSYEQYF.

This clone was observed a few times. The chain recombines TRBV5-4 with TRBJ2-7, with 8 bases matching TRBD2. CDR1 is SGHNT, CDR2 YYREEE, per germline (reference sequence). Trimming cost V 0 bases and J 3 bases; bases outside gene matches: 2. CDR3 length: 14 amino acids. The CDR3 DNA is TGTGCCAGCAGCTTGGCGACTAGCGACTACGAGCAGTACTTC. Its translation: CASSLATSDYEQYF.

For the CDR3, the DNA is TGTGCCAGCAGCTTATCTCCCTTAGAGACCCAGTACTTC. It yields the protein CASSLSPLETQYF. This rearrangement joins TRBV7-2 to TRBJ2-5; D ambiguous. The CDR3 spans 13 residues. The V gene lost 2 bases and the J gene lost 4 bases, with 8 bases spanning the gap. CDR1 and CDR2 from the germline V gene are SGHTA and FQGNSA. Full variable domain (missing parts from reference TRBV7-2 and TRBJ2-5): GAGVSQSPSNKVTEKGKDVELRCDPISGHTALYWYRQSLGQGLEFLIYFQGNSAPDKSGLPSDRFSAERTGGSVSTLTIQRTQQEDSAVYLCASSLSPLETQYFGPGTRLLVL.

In nucleotides, the CDR3 is TGTGCCAGCAGCTTAAGGTCGGGAGTTTGGGAGACCCAGTACTTC. This sequence encodes CASSLRSGVWETQYF. This chain joins TRBV7-2 and TRBJ2-5; D perhaps matches TRBD2 (6 bases). The CDR3 has 15 residues. V gave up 2 bases and J gave up 5 bases, with 15 bases separating them. CDR1 and CDR2 (germline): SGHTA, FQGNSA.

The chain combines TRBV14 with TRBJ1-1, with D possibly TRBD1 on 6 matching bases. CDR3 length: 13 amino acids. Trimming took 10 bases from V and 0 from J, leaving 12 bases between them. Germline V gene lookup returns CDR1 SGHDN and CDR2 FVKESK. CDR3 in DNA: TGTGCCACCAGGCAGGGGTTGAACACTGAAGCTTTCTTT. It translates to CATRQGLNTEAFF.

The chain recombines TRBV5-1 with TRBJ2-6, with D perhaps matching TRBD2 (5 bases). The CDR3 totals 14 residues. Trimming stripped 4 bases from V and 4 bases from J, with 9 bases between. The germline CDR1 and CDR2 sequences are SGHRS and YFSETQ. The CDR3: CASSPTTGANVLTF. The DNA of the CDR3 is TGCGCCAGCAGCCCGACTACGGGGGCCAACGTCCTGACTTTC.

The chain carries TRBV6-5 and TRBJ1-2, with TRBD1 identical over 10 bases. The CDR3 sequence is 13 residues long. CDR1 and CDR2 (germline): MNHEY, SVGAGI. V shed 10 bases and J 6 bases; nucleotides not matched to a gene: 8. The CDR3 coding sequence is TGTGCCATCAAGGGGACAGGGGTGGATGGCTACACCTTC. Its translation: CAIKGTGVDGYTF.

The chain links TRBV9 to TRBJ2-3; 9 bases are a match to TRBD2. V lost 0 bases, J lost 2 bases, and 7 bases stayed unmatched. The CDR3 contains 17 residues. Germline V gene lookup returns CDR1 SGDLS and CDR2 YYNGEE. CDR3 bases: TGTGCCAGCAGCGTAGCTGTCTCGGGACTAGCCACAGATACGCAGTATTTT. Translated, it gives CASSVAVSGLATDTQYF.

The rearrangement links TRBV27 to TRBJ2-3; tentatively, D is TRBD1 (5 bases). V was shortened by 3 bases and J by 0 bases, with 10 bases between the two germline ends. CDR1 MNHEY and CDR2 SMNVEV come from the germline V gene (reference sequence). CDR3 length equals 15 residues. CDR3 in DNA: TGTGCCAGCAGTTTGGGGCGTACGAGCACAGATACGCAGTATTTT. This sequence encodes CASSLGRTSTDTQYF.

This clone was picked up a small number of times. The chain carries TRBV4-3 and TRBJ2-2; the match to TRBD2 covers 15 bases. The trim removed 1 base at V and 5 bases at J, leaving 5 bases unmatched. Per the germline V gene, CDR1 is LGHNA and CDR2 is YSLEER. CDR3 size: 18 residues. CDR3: CASSQGGLAGGPTGELFF. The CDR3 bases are TGCGCCAGCAGCCAAGGTGGACTAGCGGGGGGGCCGACCGGGGAGCTGTTTTTT.